The following is a TCR beta chain sequence with its context. Its target antigen remains unknown. No clone much larger than this one lies a single base away; base qualities are absent. This entry is derived from a study of blood T cell repertoires in COVID-19 (dated by TCRdb to 2018 to 2021). For the wider study: The collaborator samples originated in the United States, Italy and Spain and spanned the acute and convalescent phases of COVID-19. The material from the prospective study consisted of cDNA or gDNA derived from T cells, B-cell-depleted T cells, or PBMCs. Deeply sampled blood TCRbeta repertoires from subjects exposed to, actively infected with, or recovered from COVID-19 were included in the dataset. The repertoires were made available in a free public database intended to serve as a resource for research on the immune response to SARS-CoV-2. Samples were obtained from the ongoing ImmuneRACE study (first 160 participants) and from 1,200 or so subjects provided by 6 global collaborators. Nearly every sample came with metadata listing a de-identified subject ID, COVID-19 status, age in years and sex. Where HLA class I and class II types were available, the types were taken from metadata supplied by the sample provider, not from assay-based typing. The paper as a whole reports these results and caveats: Clinical and demographic metadata were provided uncurated, with the amount varying by source and participant.

The collaborating institutions used their own protocols to collect whole blood in K2EDTA tubes. Collaborator samples were shipped for TCRbeta analysis as frozen whole blood, isolated PBMCs, or DNA extracted from either sample type. For CDR1 and CDR2, the germline V gene lists SGDLS and YYNGEE. From its cysteine to its phenylalanine, the CDR3 spans 18 amino acids. The CDR3 DNA has 54 bases and is translated from base 1. The junction carries 21 bases between V and J, which are trimmed by 0 bases and 5 bases respectively. TCRbeta CDR3 regions were amplified from genomic DNA by means of the immunoSEQ Assay, a bias-controlled multiplex PCR. On the authors' methods: Nucleated cell counts per sample were estimated from amplification of reference gene primers within the assay. To quantify the absolute abundance of each unique TCRbeta CDR3 rearrangement, sequence reads were collapsed and filtered. For each sample, productive Simpson clonality was calculated as the square root of Simpson's diversity index over productive rearrangements. The source is immuneACCESS, and TCRdb retained only in-frame sequences with V and J called. Part of the clones is not carried over; for the studies checked, unresolved V genes explain less than half of this, and the remainder is unexplained. V and J calls and clone size are those listed in that table; D and trimming were worked out from the DNA. Counted in this sample were around 100,000 clones; roughly 80% of them appeared once. The ten largest clones represent 1.5% to 1.7% of the sample.

Input material: peripheral blood. The chain links TRBV9 with TRBJ2-1, and possibly TRBD1, on 7 matching bases. This TCR was recovered from a man aged 45-60 years with acute or convalescent COVID-19. The DNA reads TGTGCCAGCAGCGTAGATTCCCGGGCGGGACAGCGTAACAATGAGCAGTTCTTC. This codes for CASSVDSRAGQRNNEQFF. The CDR3, completed at both ends by the reference TRBV9 and TRBJ2-1 genes, gives the full variable domain DSGVTQTPKHLITATGQRVTLRCSPRSGDLSVYWYQQSLDQGLQFLIQYYNGEERAKGNILERFSAQQFPDLHSELNLSSLELGDSALYFCASSVDSRAGQRNNEQFFGPGTRLTVL.